The 16 T cell receptor beta chains below come from one sample, sequenced in a study of identical twins' blood T cells. TCRdb recomputed calls from the 5' RACE reads with MiXCR, one row per CDR3 protein. The sample includes hundreds of thousands of distinct CDR3 sequences, over 25% of them seen just once. Specimen: PBMCs. Receptors were obtained from a woman aged 18 to 55 in good health.

The DNA of the CDR3 is TGCAGCGTTGGACAGGGCTCGGAAGCTTTCTTT. Translating it yields CSVGQGSEAFF. V usage is TRBV29-1 and J usage is TRBJ1-1; 7 bases fit TRBD1. With 4 bases clipped from V and 8 bases from J, the junction kept 4 bases outside the gene matches. The CDR3 is 11 amino acids. Per the germline V gene, CDR1 is SQVTM and CDR2 is ANQGSEA.

There are a few counts of this clonotype. The J gene is TRBJ1-1, the V gene TRBV2; D not resolved. Germline CDR1 reads SNHLY; CDR2 reads FYNNEI. V was trimmed by 7 bases and J by 6 bases, leaving 18 bases between them. CDR3 length: 14 amino acids. The CDR3 DNA reads TGTGCCAGCACTCTCGGGGTTACATCGCCTGAAGCTTTCTTT. Its protein product is CASTLGVTSPEAFF.

The rearrangement links TRBV7-9 to TRBJ1-1, with TRBD1 matching over 10 bases. The ends lost 3 bases at V and 2 bases at J; junction bases unmatched: 9. The CDR3 covers 17 residues. Germline V gene data show CDR1 as SEHNR and CDR2 as FQNEAQ (reference sequence). The CDR3 loop reads CASSFRTGGIGNTEAFF. The CDR3 DNA follows: TGTGCCAGCAGCTTCCGGACAGGGGGTATTGGTAACACTGAAGCTTTCTTT.

The table lists this clonotype with a few counts. This sequence joins TRBV5-1 and TRBJ2-3; D remains ambiguous. The CDR3 covers 14 residues. Germline CDR1 reads SGHRS; CDR2 reads YFSETQ. The V and J ends lost 4 bases and 6 bases respectively, with 15 bases between them. The CDR3 protein is CASSGELVGDTQYF. In nucleotides, the CDR3 is TGCGCCAGCAGCGGCGAGCTAGTCGGCGATACGCAGTATTTT.

The DNA of the CDR3 is TGTGCCAGCAGTTCCCAGGGAGGGCTTACCGGGGAGCTGTTTTTT. It specifies CASSSQGGLTGELFF. The chain couples TRBV6-5 to TRBJ2-2; 7 nucleotides line up with TRBD2. Germline CDR1 MNHEY, CDR2 SVGAGI. J gave up 5 bases and V 4 bases, and 7 bases lay outside the gene matches. The CDR3 totals 15 residues.

This chain joins TRBV20-1 and TRBJ1-2; 11 bases map to TRBD1. The trim removed 0 bases at V and 4 bases at J, leaving 10 bases unmatched. This CDR3 has 17 residues. Germline V gene data show CDR1 as DFQATT and CDR2 as SNEGSKA (reference sequence). This CDR3 is CSARESRTGGPVYGYTF. The CDR3 coding sequence is TGCAGTGCTAGAGAATCTCGGACAGGGGGCCCTGTCTATGGCTACACCTTC.

The rearrangement joins TRBV9 to TRBJ2-1; the match to TRBD2 covers 8 bases. Germline CDR1 SGDLS, CDR2 YYNGEE. The CDR3 spans 14 residues. The junction had 9 bases not matched to a gene; V was cut back by 4 bases and J by 9 bases. The CDR3 DNA follows: TGTGCCAGCAGCAATAGCGGGGCCCCTGGTGAGCAGTTCTTC. Protein sequence: CASSNSGAPGEQFF. Together with reference TRBV9 and TRBJ2-1, the CDR3 gives the full variable domain: DSGVTQTPKHLITATGQRVTLRCSPRSGDLSVYWYQQSLDQGLQFLIQYYNGEERAKGNILERFSAQQFPDLHSELNLSSLELGDSALYFCASSNSGAPGEQFFGPGTRLTVL.

This clonotype was detected a few times. The chain uses TRBV11-2 and TRBJ1-2; possibly TRBD1 for D (5 bases). This CDR3 is built from 14 residues. The V end lost 6 bases, the J end lost 6 bases, and 17 bases lay between the germline ends. CDR1 is SGHAT and CDR2 is FQNNGV in the germline V gene. CDR3 in amino acids: CASSFLFGQDGYTF. Here the CDR3 DNA reads TGTGCCAGCAGTTTTCTTTTCGGACAAGATGGCTACACCTTC.

A note on this clonotype: Possible read error: a much larger clone is one base away. The limits of the CDR3 on the DNA are not certain, so only TCRdb's listed CDR3 is given. This chain joins TRBV9 and TRBJ2-7; the table gives TRBD2 as D, unverified against the DNA. From germline, CDR1 is SGDLS and CDR2 YYNGEE. The CDR3 is made up of 17 amino acids, end residues included. The CDR3 is CASSVGSGSFNYYEQCF.

This clonotype was observed a few times. The genes are TRBV19 and TRBJ2-7; perhaps TRBD2 as D (6 bases). CDR1 is LNHDA, CDR2 SQIVND, per germline (reference sequence). With 7 bases removed from V and 3 bases from J, the gap between germline ends came to 19 bases. The CDR3 is 15 amino acids. CDR3 in amino acids: CASTTPGTPHYEQYF. The CDR3 DNA reads TGTGCCAGTACCACGCCCGGGACTCCTCACTACGAGCAGTACTTC.

The chain couples TRBV7-9 to TRBJ2-7; possible D gene TRBD2, 6 bases. The V and J ends lost 3 bases and 3 bases respectively, with 12 bases between them. The CDR3 runs to 14 residues. CDR1 is SEHNR, CDR2 FQNEAQ, per germline (reference sequence). CDR3 nucleotides: TGTGCCAGCAGCTTGACGCGGGGAGGCTACGAGCAGTACTTC. Translation gives CASSLTRGGYEQYF.

DNA of the CDR3: TGCAGTGCCAGGCCACCGGGTGAAAAACTGTTTTTT. This codes for CSARPPGEKLFF. The J gene is TRBJ1-4, the V gene TRBV20-1, with no clear D. The CDR3 has 12 amino acids. Germline values: CDR1 DFQATT, CDR2 SNEGSKA (reference sequence). The V end lost 6 bases, the J end lost 7 bases, and 12 bases lay between the germline ends.

The V and J genes are TRBV20-1 and TRBJ2-1; D perhaps matches TRBD1 (6 bases). The CDR3 is made up of 14 amino acids. V was clipped by 4 bases and J by 0 bases, with 10 bases between them. Germline values: CDR1 DFQATT, CDR2 SNEGSKA (reference sequence). CDR3 nucleotides: TGCAGTGCTAAGACAGGTAGCTCCTACAATGAGCAGTTCTTC. Its protein product is CSAKTGSSYNEQFF.

The chain joins TRBV5-1 to TRBJ1-2; a possible D gene is TRBD1 (6 bases). This CDR3 region has 13 residues. V gave up 0 bases and J gave up 8 bases, with 11 bases separating them. Germline V gene data show CDR1 as SGHRS and CDR2 as YFSETQ. As DNA, the CDR3 is TGCGCCAGCAGCTTGGACAGGGTGGAGGGCTACACCTTC. Amino acid sequence: CASSLDRVEGYTF.

Only a few counts were recorded for this clonotype. The CDR3 DNA is TGCAGTGCTAGACCCAGCTATGGCTACACCTTC. Residues: CSARPSYGYTF. The rearrangement links TRBV20-1 to TRBJ1-2; no clear D gene. The CDR3 covers 11 residues. CDR1 DFQATT and CDR2 SNEGSKA come from the germline V gene (reference sequence). Trimming removed 2 bases from V and 4 bases from J, with 5 bases in between.

The sample holds one count of this clonotype. The V gene is TRBV29-1, the J gene TRBJ1-1; no clear D. Trimming took 7 bases from V and 0 from J, leaving 6 bases between them. The germline gives CDR1 SQVTM, CDR2 ANQGSEA. CDR3 length: 11 residues. The CDR3 protein is CSAGLNTEAFF. The CDR3 nucleotides read TGCAGCGCAGGACTGAACACTGAAGCTTTCTTT. The full variable domain, its missing parts supplied by reference TRBV29-1 and TRBJ1-1, is SAVISQKPSRDICQRGTSLTIQCQVDSQVTMMFWYRQQPGQSLTLIATANQGSEATYESGFVIDKFPISRPNLTFSTLTVSNMSPEDSSIYLCSAGLNTEAFFGQGTRLTVV.